One and the same sample provided the 29 T cell receptor beta chains below, sequenced in a study of T cells after yellow fever vaccination. One entry per CDR3 protein, called by TCRdb with MiXCR from the 5' RACE reads. This table has hundreds of thousands of distinct CDR3 sequences, roughly 3.5% appearing once. This material consisted of PBMCs, taken on the day of the yellow fever booster vaccination. The receptors derive from a man between 18 and 29 years old who received the YFV17D yellow fever vaccine.

This clonotype was seen more than once but under ten times. The V and J genes are TRBV5-3 and TRBJ1-6; TRBD1 agrees at 9 bases. TRBV5-3 is placed among ORFs of uncertain function. The V gene end was trimmed by 4 bases and the J gene end by 3 bases; junction bases not matched to a gene: 5. This CDR3 is built from 16 residues. In DNA form, the CDR3 reads TGTGCCAGAAGCCGGCGGGACAGGGACTATAATTCACCCCTCCACTTT. Translated: CARSRRDRDYNSPLHF.

This clonotype was seen a few times. The V and J genes are TRBV27 and TRBJ2-5; TRBD2 aligns across 11 bases. From germline, CDR1 is MNHEY and CDR2 SMNVEV (reference sequence). The CDR3 is 17 residues long. V lost 3 bases and J lost 2; bases outside the gene matches: 8. The CDR3 region has the DNA TGTGCCAGCAGTTTGTTCAGACCTAGCGGGGGGCAAGAGACCCAGTACTTC. It is translated as CASSLFRPSGGQETQYF.

At least ten counts were recorded for this clonotype. The chain couples TRBV7-2 to TRBJ1-1; 8 positions agree with TRBD1. J gave up 0 bases and V 7 bases, and 4 bases lay outside the gene matches. Germline loops: CDR1 SGHTA, CDR2 FQGNSA. The CDR3 length is 14 residues. The CDR3 DNA sequence: TGTGCCAGCACCCGACAGGGGATGAACACTGAAGCTTTCTTT. Amino acid sequence: CASTRQGMNTEAFF.

The table lists this clonotype with a few counts. The chain combines TRBV7-3 with TRBJ2-3, with 12 bases that match TRBD2. Looked up from germline, CDR1 is SGHTA and CDR2 is FQGTGA. This CDR3 has 16 residues. Trimming cost V 3 bases and J 6 bases; bases outside gene matches: 7. The CDR3 DNA sequence: TGTGCCAGCAGCTTCCTAGCGGGGGGGCCAGGGGATACGCAGTATTTT. The encoded protein is CASSFLAGGPGDTQYF. Full variable domain (outside the CDR3, taken from reference TRBV7-3 and TRBJ2-3): GAGVSQTPSNKVTEKGKYVELRCDPISGHTALYWYRQSLGQGPEFLIYFQGTGAADDSGLPNDRFFAVRPEGSVSTLKIQRTERGDSAVYLCASSFLAGGPGDTQYFGPGTRLTVL.

This rearrangement joins TRBV19 to TRBJ1-5; tentative D call: TRBD1 (5 bases). Germline CDR1 LNHDA, CDR2 SQIVND (reference sequence). This CDR3 is built from 16 residues. Trimming pared 7 bases from V and 0 bases from J, leaving 16 bases between. CDR3 sequence reads: CASTERGRYSNQPQHF. The CDR3 nucleotides read TGTGCCAGTACGGAAAGGGGAAGATATAGCAATCAGCCCCAGCATTTT.

This clonotype was detected a few times. This rearrangement joins TRBV6-5 to TRBJ2-6, with D unresolved. Germline CDR1 is MNHEY and CDR2 is SVGAGI. The CDR3 runs to 17 residues. Trimming removed 5 bases from V and 1 base from J, with 15 bases in between. CDR3 region: CASSKGPSYSGANVLTF. The CDR3 nucleotides are TGTGCCAGCAGTAAGGGTCCCTCGTATTCTGGGGCCAACGTCCTGACTTTC.

This clonotype was found many times. The genes are TRBV19 and TRBJ2-1; a possible D gene is TRBD1 (5 bases). The germline CDR1 and CDR2 sequences are LNHDA and SQIVND (reference sequence). The CDR3 is 11 residues long. The V and J ends lost 3 bases and 9 bases respectively, with 6 bases between them. The CDR3 spells CASSIQGEQFF. The CDR3 bases are TGTGCCAGTAGTATCCAGGGTGAGCAGTTCTTC.

This clonotype came up a few times. The chain employs TRBV2 and TRBJ2-3; 7 positions agree with TRBD1. V was clipped by 10 bases and J by 1 base; unmatched bases: 5. Germline V CDR1 and CDR2: SNHLY, FYNNEI. CDR3 length equals 13 residues. The CDR3 DNA sequence: TGTGCCAACAGGGGTGGGGGCACAGATACGCAGTATTTT. It codes for CANRGGGTDTQYF.

This clonotype was recorded many times. This chain joins TRBV4-1 and TRBJ1-2; D not resolved. The V gene lost 8 bases and the J gene lost 8 bases, with 15 bases spanning the gap. Germline V CDR1 and CDR2: MGHRA, YSYEKL. This CDR3 has 12 amino acids. CDR3 sequence: CASHTSLGGYTF. CDR3 DNA sequence: TGCGCCAGCCACACCTCTCTCGGAGGCTACACCTTC.

This clonotype was observed at least ten times. J is TRBJ2-3 and V is TRBV29-1; D is possibly TRBD2 (5 bases). CDR1 and CDR2 (germline): SQVTM, ANQGSEA. Trimming removed 3 bases at V and 6 bases at J, with 19 bases between. The CDR3 covers 15 residues. The CDR3 loop reads CSVDPAGVSGDTQYF. The CDR3 DNA sequence: TGCAGCGTTGACCCCGCGGGTGTATCGGGGGATACGCAGTATTTT.

This clonotype was recorded at least ten times. V usage is TRBV6-6 and J usage is TRBJ2-7, with TRBD2 matching over 7 bases. Germline values: CDR1 MNHNY, CDR2 SVGAGI (reference sequence). The CDR3 runs to 13 residues. The V and J ends lost 4 bases and 3 bases, in that order; junction bases with no gene match: 3. This CDR3 is CASSWEGNYEQYF. DNA of the CDR3: TGTGCCAGCAGTTGGGAGGGTAACTACGAGCAGTACTTC.

The genes are TRBV11-2 and TRBJ2-5; TRBD1 might be the D (6 bases). This CDR3 comprises 14 residues. The germline gives CDR1 SGHAT, CDR2 FQNNGV. V was pared by 10 bases and J by 5 bases, with 20 bases between. CDR3 in DNA: TGTGCCACCAGAGAACAGGGTTTTTCGGAGACCCAGTACTTC. Translation gives CATREQGFSETQYF.

This clonotype was seen repeatedly, ten times or more. Relative to the germline gene, one junction end is altered; a read error may explain this. The chain recombines TRBV12-3 or TRBV12-4 with TRBJ1-1; the D is unclear. The CDR3 spans 12 residues. Here the CDR3 DNA reads TGTGCCAGCAGTTTAGTATTTGGCTTACCGGTCTTT. Its protein is CASSLVFGLPVF.

This clonotype has only a few counts. J is TRBJ2-1 and V is TRBV5-1; TRBD2 agrees at 13 bases. V was clipped by 3 bases and J by 5 bases; unmatched bases: 5. Germline lookup yields CDR1 SGHRS and CDR2 YFSETQ. CDR3 length: 16 amino acids. CDR3 coding DNA: TGCGCCAGCAGCTCCGGGACTAGCGGGGATGACAATGAGCAGTTCTTC. Translating it yields CASSSGTSGDDNEQFF.

The sample holds many counts of this clonotype. The chain employs TRBV6-2 or TRBV6-3 and TRBJ2-3; unclear D gene. Germline lookup yields CDR1 MNHEY and CDR2 SVGEGT. CDR3 length: 11 residues. Trimming took 0 bases from V and 7 from J, leaving 2 bases between them. The DNA of the CDR3 is TGTGCCAGCAGTTACTCCTATACGCAGTATTTT. Residues: CASSYSYTQYF.

This clonotype was seen many times. The chain recombines TRBV20-1 with TRBJ2-5; no clear D. CDR3 size: 12 residues. V dropped 3 bases and J dropped 2 bases, with 7 bases sitting between them. Germline V gene lookup returns CDR1 DFQATT and CDR2 SNEGSKA (reference sequence). In DNA, the CDR3 is TGCAGTGCTAGTATGCTACAAGAGACCCAGTACTTC. Its protein is CSASMLQETQYF.

The CDR3 region is CASSWTENYGYTF. In DNA, the CDR3 is TGCGCCAGCAGCTGGACAGAGAACTATGGCTACACCTTC. The V gene is TRBV5-1, the J gene TRBJ1-2; a possible D gene is TRBD1 (6 bases). The CDR3 runs 13 residues. Trimming shortened V by 3 bases and J by 2 bases, and 8 bases separated the two germline ends. CDR1 is SGHRS and CDR2 is YFSETQ in the germline V gene.

The chain carries TRBV18 and TRBJ2-7, with TRBD1 matching over 8 bases. Germline V gives CDR1 KGHSH, CDR2 LQKENI. The trim removed 5 bases at V and 2 bases at J, leaving 5 bases unmatched. The CDR3 extends over 14 amino acids. This CDR3 is CASSTGQGPYEQYF. The CDR3 DNA reads as TGTGCCAGCTCAACCGGACAGGGTCCCTACGAGCAGTACTTC.

This clonotype was picked up many times. CDR3 in amino acids: CSATQLGQGVYGYTF. In nucleotides, the CDR3 is TGCAGTGCCACTCAACTGGGACAGGGGGTCTATGGCTACACCTTC. The V gene is TRBV20-1, the J gene TRBJ1-2; TRBD1 agrees at 11 bases. The CDR3 runs 15 residues. The germline V gene has CDR1 DFQATT and CDR2 SNEGSKA (reference sequence). After removal of 6 bases from V and 4 bases from J, the junction contained 10 bases not matched to a gene.

This clonotype was seen ten or more times. The V and J genes are TRBV7-3 and TRBJ2-5, with 16 bases matching TRBD2. The length of the CDR3 is 18 residues. V was pared by 5 bases and J by 5 bases, with 11 bases of the junction left unmatched. Germline CDR1 and CDR2: SGHTA and FQGTGA. The CDR3 loop is CASSPGTSGGARVETQYF. The CDR3 DNA follows: TGTGCCAGCAGCCCGGGGACTAGCGGGGGGGCCCGTGTGGAGACCCAGTACTTC.

This clonotype appeared many times. The chain uses TRBV15 and TRBJ2-5; 9 bases are shared with TRBD1. CDR1 is LNHNV and CDR2 is YYDKDF in the germline V gene (reference sequence). The V segment lost 5 bases and the J segment 4 bases; nucleotides outside the gene matches: 8. The CDR3 covers 15 residues. The CDR3 sequence: CATSRRDREPETQYF. The CDR3 DNA follows: TGTGCCACCAGCCGACGGGACAGGGAACCAGAGACCCAGTACTTC.

This clonotype was picked up many times. The J gene is TRBJ2-7, the V gene TRBV5-1, with 9 positions matching TRBD1. There are 15 residues in the CDR3. With 2 bases clipped from V and 5 bases from J, the junction kept 8 bases outside the gene matches. Per germline, CDR1 SGHRS and CDR2 YFSETQ. The CDR3 sequence is CASSLTGGERNEQYV. The CDR3 nucleotides are TGCGCCAGCAGCTTAACAGGGGGCGAACGGAACGAGCAGTACGTC.

This clonotype was detected only a few times. The V gene is TRBV20-1, the J gene TRBJ1-2; tentatively, D is TRBD1 (5 bases). V shed 4 bases and J shed 7 bases, with 16 bases lying between them. CDR3 length: 13 residues. From germline, CDR1 is DFQATT and CDR2 SNEGSKA (reference sequence). The CDR3 reads CSAKPPTEGGYTF. The CDR3 DNA follows: TGCAGTGCTAAGCCCCCGACAGAGGGTGGCTACACCTTC.

CDR3 DNA: TGTGCCAGTAAACCCCCCTCGTACGCCGGGGAGCTGTTTTTT. This sequence encodes CASKPPSYAGELFF. The chain has TRBV12-3 or TRBV12-4 and TRBJ2-2; D remains ambiguous. Between the trimmed V and J ends, which lost 9 bases and 6 bases, there was a span of 17 bases. There are 14 residues in the CDR3.

This clonotype was counted ten times or more. The V and J genes are TRBV5-5 and TRBJ1-1; D is possibly TRBD1 (6 bases). The germline gives CDR1 SGHKS, CDR2 YYEKEE (reference sequence). V was pared by 5 bases and J by 7 bases, with 12 bases between. This CDR3 comprises 12 residues. The CDR3 spells CASSWRGGEAFF. CDR3 sequence (DNA): TGTGCCAGCAGTTGGAGGGGGGGTGAAGCTTTCTTT.

In its sample, this clonotype was seen many times. The chain employs TRBV11-2 and TRBJ1-2; weak D call: TRBD1 (6 bases). Germline lookup yields CDR1 SGHAT and CDR2 FQNNGV. CDR3 length: 14 residues. Trimming cost V 6 bases and J 1 base, with 12 bases left between them. The CDR3: CASSKGGRNYGYTF. The CDR3 nucleotides read TGTGCCAGCAGTAAAGGGGGGCGTAACTATGGCTACACCTTC.

This clonotype was counted only a few times. J is TRBJ1-1 and V is TRBV2; D might be TRBD1 (6 bases). Trimming took off 2 bases at V and 2 bases at J, with 9 bases between the two ends. CDR1 and CDR2 from the germline V gene are SNHLY and FYNNEI. The CDR3 has 14 amino acids. CDR3 amino acids: CASSERGANTEAFF. DNA for the CDR3: TGTGCCAGCAGTGAACGGGGGGCAAACACTGAAGCTTTCTTT.

This clonotype has a handful of counts. This sequence joins TRBV20-1 and TRBJ2-7; possible D gene TRBD1, 6 bases. Trimming took off 1 base at V and 12 bases at J, with 13 bases between the two ends. CDR3 length: 11 residues. From germline, CDR1 is DFQATT and CDR2 SNEGSKA (reference sequence). The CDR3 here is CSARVGPGVYF. The CDR3 coding sequence is TGCAGTGCTAGAGTAGGGCCAGGGGTGTACTTC.

The chain is built from TRBV11-2 and TRBJ2-6; no definite D call. There are 17 residues in the CDR3. Germline V gives CDR1 SGHAT, CDR2 FQNNGV. V lost 4 bases and J 2 bases, leaving 15 bases between the germline ends. CDR3 DNA: TGTGCCAGCAGCTCCCAATTAAGCCCCGCTGGGGCCAACGTCCTGACTTTC. The encoded protein is CASSSQLSPAGANVLTF.